The TCR beta chain described here comes from a study of cytomegalovirus exposure and HLA in healthy donors. Study as a whole: Approximately 83 million unique TCRs from HLA-typed donors were held in an early data release.

Findings and caveats of the study: Cytomegalovirus-associated status was assigned to about 160 TCR beta chains.

CDR1 is SQVTM and CDR2 is ANQGSEA in the germline V gene. There are 14 residues in the CDR3. With V trimmed by 4 bases and J by 2 bases, 5 bases remained unmatched. PCR used 60 Vbeta primers and 13 Jbeta primers. Sequencing used immunoSEQ multiplex PCR; TCRdb keeps in-frame clones, though not all of them. The sample has about 220,000 clones; around 76% are singletons. Worth noting for this clone: Its antigen is not known.

The source material was PBMCs. This chain joins TRBV29-1 and TRBJ1-2; 9 bases match TRBD1. This TCR was sampled from a man between 35 and 55 years old in good health and CMV-seropositive. CDR3 in DNA: TGCAGCGTTGGGCGGACAGGGGTGAACTATGGCTACACCTTC. It translates to CSVGRTGVNYGYTF.